This T cell receptor (beta chain) was sequenced in a study of shared clonotypes between healthy human individuals. Study outcomes and limitations: Among donors, sharing of clonotypes was expected to be affected by sequencing depth.

As for this clone: The target antigen is unknown. In the same sample, other DNA sequences code for this CDR3.

The repertoire was sequenced with immunoSEQ multiplex PCR; TCRdb's copy has only in-frame clones and lacks some. This table holds millions of clones, more than 80% found once. Material for sequencing was naive CD4+ T cells from PBMCs. Subset specified: CD45RA+ positively selected. This receptor was obtained from a young man in good health. Some clones in this sample may be carry-over from other donors' samples.

CDR3 residues: CASSPGHQNTEAFF. DNA for the CDR3: TGTGCCAGCAGTCCGGGACATCAGAACACTGAAGCTTTCTTT. The rearrangement joins TRBV7-3 to TRBJ1-1; possible D gene TRBD1, 6 bases. The germline gives CDR1 SGHTA, CDR2 FQGTGA. Trimming cost V 6 bases and J 1 base, with 12 bases left between them. This CDR3 is built from 14 residues.